One and the same sample provided the 9 T cell receptor beta chains below, sequenced in a study of T cell responses to AZD1222 COVID-19 vaccine. The protocol was immunoSEQ multiplex PCR, while the TCRdb copy is restricted to in-frame clones and leaves out a portion. This table has around 120,000 clones, about 94% appearing once. Specimen: peripheral blood, collected on day 0 of AZD1222 vaccination. These receptor sequences come from an adult in good health.

This chain uses TRBV6-5 with TRBJ1-5; TRBD1 is a possible D gene (5 bases). V dropped 3 bases and J dropped 0 bases, with 9 bases sitting between them. The CDR3 extends over 15 amino acids. Germline V gene data show CDR1 as MNHEY and CDR2 as SVGAGI. The CDR3 coding sequence is TGTGCCAGCAGTTATCGGGGCGGTAGCAATCAGCCCCAGCATTTT. Encoded protein: CASSYRGGSNQPQHF.

The CDR3 region has the DNA TGTGCCAGCAGCTTAGGCGGACAGCAAGGCACTGAAGCTTTCTTT. Its translation is CASSLGGQQGTEAFF. The chain employs TRBV11-2 and TRBJ1-1; possible D gene TRBD1, 6 bases. The germline V gene has CDR1 SGHAT and CDR2 FQNNGV. Trimming removed 1 base from V and 4 bases from J, with 13 bases in between. This CDR3 has 15 amino acids.

CDR3 in amino acids: CASSQLAGGVNEQFF. CDR3 bases: TGCGCCAGCAGCCAATTAGCGGGAGGAGTGAATGAGCAGTTCTTC. This chain uses TRBV4-1 with TRBJ2-1, with 10 positions matching TRBD2. V dropped 2 bases and J dropped 7; count of bases not matched to a gene: 5. The germline CDR1 and CDR2 sequences are MGHRA and YSYEKL. This CDR3 contains 15 residues.

The chain links TRBV9 to TRBJ2-1; 9 bases map to TRBD1. The CDR3 length is 16 residues. V was clipped by 3 bases and J by 5 bases; unmatched bases: 9. The germline CDR1 and CDR2 sequences are SGDLS and YYNGEE. The chain's CDR3 is CASSDLGTGTHNEQFF. The DNA for the CDR3 is TGTGCCAGCAGCGACCTCGGGACAGGGACGCACAATGAGCAGTTCTTC.

The rearrangement links TRBV12-3 or TRBV12-4 to TRBJ2-3; no firm D call. The V and J ends lost 2 bases and 2 bases respectively, with 5 bases between them. The CDR3 is 13 amino acids. CDR3 sequence: CASSLYLTDTQYF. CDR3 coding DNA: TGTGCCAGCAGTTTATACCTCACAGATACGCAGTATTTT.

V usage is TRBV5-1 and J usage is TRBJ1-2; 8 nucleotides match TRBD1. CDR1 is SGHRS, CDR2 YFSETQ, per germline. V gave up 5 bases and J gave up 7 bases; unmatched junction bases: 16. There are 16 residues in the CDR3. The CDR3 nucleotides are TGCGCCAGCAGTCGGGGGGATGGACAGGGCTTAAGTGGCTACACCTTC. It yields the protein CASSRGDGQGLSGYTF. The entire variable domain, with the rest obtained from reference TRBV5-1 and TRBJ1-2, is as follows: KAGVTQTPRYLIKTRGQQVTLSCSPISGHRSVSWYQQTPGQGLQFLFEYFSETQRNKGNFPGRFSGRQFSNSRSEMNVSTLELGDSALYLCASSRGDGQGLSGYTFGSGTRLTVV.

The CDR3 protein is CASSSGQGVTYEQYF. CDR3 sequence (DNA): TGTGCCAGCAGCTCCGGACAGGGCGTTACCTACGAGCAGTACTTC. The rearrangement uses TRBV6-2 or TRBV6-3 and TRBJ2-7; 8 bases fit TRBD1. This CDR3 is 15 amino acids long. V lost 6 bases to trimming and J lost 2 bases; unmatched junction nucleotides: 9. Germline V gene sequence: CDR1 MNHEY, CDR2 SVGEGT.

The rearrangement links TRBV5-1 to TRBJ1-1, with D perhaps TRBD1 (5 bases). The ends were cut back, 4 bases at V and 1 base at J, with 11 bases in the middle. The germline CDR1 and CDR2 sequences are SGHRS and YFSETQ. CDR3 length equals 14 residues. CDR3 loop: CASSPGTSNTEAFF. CDR3 in DNA: TGCGCCAGCAGCCCCGGGACGTCGAACACTGAAGCTTTCTTT.

The chain recombines TRBV6-6 with TRBJ1-5; the D gene is possibly TRBD1 (6 bases). CDR3 length: 16 amino acids. V was trimmed by 2 bases and J by 4 bases, leaving 15 bases between them. The germline V gene encodes CDR1 MNHNY and CDR2 SVGAGI (reference sequence). CDR3 DNA sequence: TGTGCCAGCAGTTACCGGGACACCTTAAAGAATCAGCCCCAGCATTTT. Protein: CASSYRDTLKNQPQHF.